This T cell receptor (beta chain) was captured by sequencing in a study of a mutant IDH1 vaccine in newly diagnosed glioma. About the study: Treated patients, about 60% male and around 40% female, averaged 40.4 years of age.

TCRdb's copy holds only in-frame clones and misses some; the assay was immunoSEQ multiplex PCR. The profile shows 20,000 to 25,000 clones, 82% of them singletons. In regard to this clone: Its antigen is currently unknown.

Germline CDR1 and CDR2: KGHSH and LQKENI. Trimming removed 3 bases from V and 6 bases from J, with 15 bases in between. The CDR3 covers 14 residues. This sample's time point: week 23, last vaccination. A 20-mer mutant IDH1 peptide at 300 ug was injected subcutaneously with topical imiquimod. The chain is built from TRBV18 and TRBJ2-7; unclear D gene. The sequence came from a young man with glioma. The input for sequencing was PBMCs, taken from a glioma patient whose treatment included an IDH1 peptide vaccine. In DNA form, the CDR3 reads TGTGCCAGCTCACCTGGGTCCCCGAGGCCCGAGCAGTACTTC. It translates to CASSPGSPRPEQYF.